This TCR beta chain came from a study of graft-versus-host responses after intestinal transplantation. General study results and limits: Patients who carried graft-donor T cell macrochimerism also had high graft-versus-host to host-versus-graft clonal ratios in their allografts. GvH clones detected in recipient marrow included some appearing first in ileum or blood.

Some clones are missing from TCRdb's copy, which holds only in-frame ones; the method was immunoSEQ multiplex PCR. The sample consists of more than 65,000 clones, more than 85% of them appearing once. This clone has only one observation. What it recognizes is unknown. The sample consisted of unstimulated CD8+ T cells sorted from spleen or lymph node cells, taken before transplant. The receptor comes from a human donor who was the organ donor for an intestinal transplant.

This CDR3 reads CATSRDRGHEQYF. DNA of the CDR3: TGTGCCACCAGCAGAGATCGTGGGCACGAGCAGTACTTC. The rearrangement links TRBV15 to TRBJ2-7; D is ambiguous. The germline gives CDR1 LNHNV, CDR2 YYDKDF (reference sequence). The CDR3 totals 13 residues. Trimming removed 0 bases from V and 5 bases from J, with 8 bases in between.